This T cell receptor (beta chain) was profiled in a study of blood T cell repertoires in COVID-19. Membership in each cohort depended on participant-reported clinical history. Sequenced by immunoSEQ multiplex PCR; TCRdb stores in-frame clones only, minus some. Of 150,000 to 250,000 clones in the sample, approximately 80% were seen once. Trimming took 1 base from V and 3 from J, leaving 9 bases between them. This CDR3 region has 14 residues. Germline CDR1 KGHSH, CDR2 LQKENI. The chain uses TRBV18 and TRBJ2-5; possibly TRBD1 for D (6 bases). Material: PBMCs or T cells enriched from blood (not recorded which). The clonotype was recovered from a man aged 35 to 55 who had recovered from COVID-19. CDR3 sequence: CASSPLTGKETQYF. Here the CDR3 DNA reads TGTGCCAGCTCACCACTAACAGGGAAAGAGACCCAGTACTTC.